This T cell receptor beta chain emerged from a study of vaccination and CD4 T cells after COVID-19. At the level of the study: There were six male and four female convalescents, and two of them were Hispanic.

Concerning this clonotype itself: As yet, its antigen is unknown.

The Oncomine TCR Beta short-read assay was what sequenced the DNA obtained from cultured CD4+ T cells. TCRdb called the PCR reads again in MiXCR, with one record for every CDR3 protein. The sample holds about 10,000 distinct CDR3 sequences, about 57% seen once. Specified treatment: roughly 10-day PBMC culture with coronavirus spike peptide pools or control peptides (ViraFEST assay). With 5 bases removed from V and 6 bases from J, the gap between germline ends came to 20 bases. From germline, CDR1 is DFQATT and CDR2 SNEGSKA (reference sequence). This CDR3 has 14 amino acids. The chain carries TRBV20-1 and TRBJ2-7, with D perhaps matching TRBD1 (6 bases). Sequenced material: CD4+ T cells from blood, cultured in vitro. The sequence came from a human donor who had recovered from COVID-19. The CDR3 coding sequence is TGCAGTGCTCTCCCACAGGGTATTGGAGGCGAGCAGTACTTC. Its protein product is CSALPQGIGGEQYF.